Below are 18 T cell receptor beta chains sequenced from a single sample in a study of CD8+ T cells in alopecia areata. Sequencing used cDNA as its template, made by extracting RNA and reverse transcribing it. Clones were read by immunoSEQ multiplex PCR, and TCRdb kept only the in-frame ones, dropping some. The sample holds 200,000 to 250,000 clones, roughly 64% seen once. Documented treatment: oral pan-JAK inhibitor, 5-10 mg twice daily. Sequenced material: CD4+ T cells sorted from blood, taken at week 4, from a patient treated with tofacitinib. The origin of the receptors is a human donor with alopecia areata.

This clone was observed a few times. The chain combines TRBV5-1 with TRBJ1-1; D gene ambiguous. The CDR3 extends over 15 amino acids. Deletions cut 6 bases from V and 0 bases from J, with 15 bases between. Per the germline V gene, CDR1 is SGHRS and CDR2 is YFSETQ. CDR3 nucleotide sequence: TGCGCCAGCACCATATCCGGCCTAATGAACACTGAAGCTTTCTTT. Protein product: CASTISGLMNTEAFF.

This clone was detected only a few times. This chain links TRBV6-5 with TRBJ1-1; unclear D gene. CDR1 and CDR2 from the germline V gene are MNHEY and SVGAGI. The V gene lost 2 bases and the J gene lost 5 bases, with 12 bases spanning the gap. This CDR3 is built from 14 residues. The CDR3 is CASSYHGYGTEAFF. The CDR3 DNA is TGTGCCAGCAGTTACCATGGTTACGGTACTGAAGCTTTCTTT.

This clone came up a few times. The chain uses TRBV10-3 and TRBJ2-3; D unresolved. Trimming took off 4 bases at V and 2 bases at J, with 10 bases between the two ends. The CDR3 has 14 residues. Looked up from germline, CDR1 is ENHRY and CDR2 is SYGVKD. The CDR3 sequence is CAISVNSLTDTQYF. The DNA of the CDR3 is TGTGCCATCAGTGTAAACAGCCTCACAGATACGCAGTATTTT.

This clone has a single count. This chain uses TRBV18 with TRBJ1-1; unclear D gene. Deletions cut 3 bases from V and 11 bases from J, with 16 bases between. The CDR3 covers 13 residues. Germline-derived CDR1 and CDR2 are KGHSH and LQKENI. This CDR3 reads CASSPPGNFGAFF. The CDR3 DNA follows: TGTGCCAGCTCACCCCCGGGGAACTTTGGTGCTTTCTTT.

This clone was recorded a few times. The chain recombines TRBV5-1 with TRBJ1-5; 10 bases fit TRBD1. The length of the CDR3 is 16 residues. V gave up 1 base and J gave up 7 bases; unmatched junction bases: 8. The germline CDR1 and CDR2 sequences are SGHRS and YFSETQ. The CDR3 loop is CASSLSGTGDGQPQHF. The CDR3 DNA is TGCGCCAGCAGCTTGTCCGGGACAGGGGACGGACAGCCCCAGCATTTT.

The CDR3 DNA reads TGTGCCTGGATTCGAGGGGGTCAGGGTGCGAATGGCTACACCTTC. Protein: CAWIRGGQGANGYTF. The chain recombines TRBV30 with TRBJ1-2; perhaps TRBD1 as D (6 bases). Germline V gene lookup returns CDR1 GTSNPN and CDR2 SVGIG (reference sequence). V was shortened by 4 bases and J by 6 bases, with 21 bases between the two germline ends. The CDR3 runs to 15 residues. The whole variable domain, remainder taken from reference TRBV30 and TRBJ1-2, is SQTIHQWPATLVQPVGSPLSLECTVEGTSNPNLYWYRQAAGRGLQLLFYSVGIGQISSEVPQNLSASRPQDRQFILSSKKLLLSDSGFYLCAWIRGGQGANGYTFGSGTRLTVV.

This clone was counted a few times. V usage is TRBV2 and J usage is TRBJ2-2; D gene unclear. CDR3 length: 16 amino acids. Germline V gene sequence: CDR1 SNHLY, CDR2 FYNNEI. V was shortened by 4 bases and J by 6 bases, with 18 bases between the two germline ends. CDR3 sequence: CASSGQAPGVAGELFF. CDR3 in DNA: TGTGCCAGCAGTGGACAAGCACCCGGAGTGGCCGGGGAGCTGTTTTTT.

V and J are TRBV2 and TRBJ1-4; no clear D gene. Germline values: CDR1 SNHLY, CDR2 FYNNEI. The CDR3 is 12 amino acids. V dropped 1 base and J dropped 6 bases, with 3 bases sitting between them. CDR3 nucleotide sequence: TGTGCCAGCAGTGAAGTAGATGAAAAACTGTTTTTT. This translates into CASSEVDEKLFF. The whole variable domain, remainder taken from reference TRBV2 and TRBJ1-4, is EPEVTQTPSHQVTQMGQEVILRCVPISNHLYFYWYRQILGQKVEFLVSFYNNEISEKSEIFDDQFSVERPDGSNFTLKIRSTKLEDSAMYFCASSEVDEKLFFGSGTQLSVL.

The sample holds one count of this clone. The genes are TRBV7-8 and TRBJ2-2; 7 nucleotides line up with TRBD1. J was trimmed by 7 bases and V by 3 bases; bases with no gene match: 8. Germline assignment: CDR1 SGHVS and CDR2 FQNEAQ. The CDR3 totals 15 residues. The CDR3 DNA follows: TGTGCCAGCAGCTTTGGGACAGTGAAGGTCGGGGAGCTGTTTTTT. Protein: CASSFGTVKVGELFF.

This clone was found a few times. The chain joins TRBV7-9 to TRBJ1-2; D gene unclear. CDR1 and CDR2 (germline): SEHNR, FQNEAQ (reference sequence). V gave up 0 bases and J gave up 8 bases, with 7 bases separating them. This CDR3 comprises 12 residues. The CDR3 reads CASSLAPGGYTF. Here the CDR3 DNA reads TGTGCCAGCAGCTTAGCGCCCGGCGGCTACACCTTC.

This chain links TRBV7-2 with TRBJ1-4, with D possibly being TRBD1 (5 bases). There are 15 residues in the CDR3. Germline V gene sequence: CDR1 SGHTA, CDR2 FQGNSA. The V end lost 1 base, the J end lost 7 bases, and 13 bases lay between the germline ends. CDR3 in DNA: TGTGCCAGCAGCTTAGGGGGGACGAAGAGTGAAAAACTGTTTTTT. Translation gives CASSLGGTKSEKLFF.

The chain couples TRBV30 to TRBJ2-5; possible D gene TRBD1, 5 bases. The V end lost 1 base, the J end lost 4 bases, and 7 bases lay between the germline ends. The germline V gene has CDR1 GTSNPN and CDR2 SVGIG (reference sequence). The CDR3 has 12 residues. CDR3 sequence reads: CAWSGQRETQYF. The CDR3 DNA reads as TGTGCCTGGAGTGGACAGAGAGAGACCCAGTACTTC.

This chain links TRBV19 with TRBJ1-5; TRBD1 aligns across 9 bases. Trimming at V came to 7 bases and at J to 4 bases, leaving 14 bases not matched to a gene. CDR3 size: 17 residues. The germline V gene encodes CDR1 LNHDA and CDR2 SQIVND (reference sequence). The CDR3 loop is CASTLSPGQGLNQPQHF. The CDR3 DNA follows: TGTGCCAGTACTCTCTCACCGGGACAGGGACTAAATCAGCCCCAGCATTTT.

This clone was seen repeatedly, ten times or more. The chain couples TRBV7-2 to TRBJ1-1, with D perhaps matching TRBD1 (5 bases). This CDR3 is 14 amino acids long. In germline, CDR1 is SGHTA, CDR2 FQGNSA. Trimming cost V 4 bases and J 0 bases, with 9 bases left between them. The CDR3 loop reads CASSWGGLNTEAFF. CDR3 DNA: TGTGCCAGCAGCTGGGGCGGATTGAACACTGAAGCTTTCTTT.

This clone has a handful of counts. The chain uses TRBV5-1 and TRBJ2-1; 7 bases fit TRBD2. The ends lost 4 bases at V and 0 bases at J; junction bases unmatched: 7. The germline V gene has CDR1 SGHRS and CDR2 YFSETQ. The CDR3 has 16 residues. CDR3 in amino acids: CASSPPQRGSYNEQFF. The CDR3 bases are TGCGCCAGCAGCCCCCCTCAGCGGGGCTCCTACAATGAGCAGTTCTTC.

This clone was recorded a few times. This chain links TRBV7-8 with TRBJ2-1; 9 bases agree with TRBD1. Germline V gene lookup returns CDR1 SGHVS and CDR2 FQNEAQ. This CDR3 region has 16 residues. V trimming: 5 bases; J trimming: 6 bases; junction bases outside the gene matches: 11. CDR3 DNA: TGTGCCAGCAGCGACGGAGGGGGACAGGGTCGCAATGAGCAGTTCTTC. It codes for CASSDGGGQGRNEQFF.

This chain links TRBV10-3 with TRBJ1-2, with a tentative D call TRBD1 (6 bases). Germline CDR1 is ENHRY and CDR2 is SYGVKD. The CDR3 sequence is 15 residues long. V dropped 3 bases and J dropped 7 bases, with 18 bases sitting between them. CDR3 region: CAISDTHRVWGGYTF. The CDR3 DNA reads TGTGCCATCAGTGACACCCACAGGGTTTGGGGTGGCTACACCTTC.

This clone was counted once. The CDR3 spells CASSSQLDPGSGANVLTF. In DNA, the CDR3 is TGTGCCAGCAGCTCTCAGCTGGATCCGGGGTCTGGGGCCAACGTCCTGACTTTC. This rearrangement joins TRBV9 to TRBJ2-6; tentatively, D is TRBD2 (5 bases). Trimming took off 4 bases at V and 1 base at J, with 18 bases between the two ends. This CDR3 spans 18 amino acids. Germline CDR1 reads SGDLS; CDR2 reads YYNGEE.